This note documents a single TCR beta chain sequence. Its antigen is still unknown. Mismatch with germline at one junction end may stem from a read error. The sample originates from a study of cytomegalovirus exposure and HLA in healthy donors. Study overall: It was reported in a later analysis that the same platform had been used for the 120 or so validation repertoires as for the approximately 730 first-cohort repertoires. Study findings and constraints: In a later analysis, first-cohort TCR clusters were found to tend to co-occur in the 90 to 150 validation repertoires. Researchers reported that three CMV-associated chains were confirmed in vitro as CMV antigen-specific. It was around 160 TCR beta chains that were listed as cytomegalovirus-associated.

Some clones are missing from TCRdb's copy, which holds only in-frame ones; the method was immunoSEQ multiplex PCR. The sample lists 60,000 to 65,000 clones, roughly 95% occurring once. The CDR3 contains 17 residues. In germline, CDR1 is SGHVS, CDR2 FNYEAQ. This sequence joins TRBV7-6 and TRBJ2-2; 12 bases are a match to TRBD2. This TCR came from a woman aged 18-30 years in good health and CMV-seronegative. The sequenced material came from PBMCs. The CDR3: CGSSPLAGGGNTGELFF. For the CDR3, the DNA is TGTGGCAGCAGCCCACTAGCGGGAGGAGGGAACACCGGGGAGCTGTTTTTT.